This TCR beta chain was identified during a study of identical twins. Study-level findings and limits: Potential partial confounding of zero-insertion analyses by invariant MAIT and iNKT cells was noted. Out-of-frame alpha sequences common to twins exhibited a surplus of low generation probability.

The CDR3 spans 11 residues. Trimming took 8 bases from V and 8 from J, leaving 13 bases between them. Germline V lookup: CDR1 LNHNV, CDR2 YYDKDF (reference sequence). A universal primer site was created by template switching, with the cDNA bearing unique molecular identifiers. TCRdb processed the 5' RACE reads anew with MiXCR; each CDR3 protein has one entry. The sample comprises 1.5 million to 2 million distinct CDR3 sequences, about 32% of which are singletons, and 0.25% to 0.3% rests with the top ten. A word on this clonotype: Its cognate antigen is unknown.

The sequence derives from a newborn girl in good health. This sequence joins TRBV15 and TRBJ2-7; no firm D call. Sequenced: cord blood. Here the CDR3 DNA reads TGTGCCACCGTGTCGACTGTAAAGCAGTACTTC. The encoded protein is CATVSTVKQYF.